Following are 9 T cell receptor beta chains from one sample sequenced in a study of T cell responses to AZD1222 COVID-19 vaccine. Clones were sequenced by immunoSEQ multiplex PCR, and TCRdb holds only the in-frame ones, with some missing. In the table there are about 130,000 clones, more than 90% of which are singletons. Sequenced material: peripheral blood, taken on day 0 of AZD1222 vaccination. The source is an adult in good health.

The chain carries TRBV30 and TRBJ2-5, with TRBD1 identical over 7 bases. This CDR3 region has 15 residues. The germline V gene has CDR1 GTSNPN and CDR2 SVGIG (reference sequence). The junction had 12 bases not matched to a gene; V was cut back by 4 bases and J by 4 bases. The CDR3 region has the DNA TGTGCCTGGACCCGCCATCAGACAGGGCCAGAGACCCAGTACTTC. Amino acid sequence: CAWTRHQTGPETQYF. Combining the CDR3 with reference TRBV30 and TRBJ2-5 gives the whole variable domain SQTIHQWPATLVQPVGSPLSLECTVEGTSNPNLYWYRQAAGRGLQLLFYSVGIGQISSEVPQNLSASRPQDRQFILSSKKLLLSDSGFYLCAWTRHQTGPETQYFGPGTRLLVL.

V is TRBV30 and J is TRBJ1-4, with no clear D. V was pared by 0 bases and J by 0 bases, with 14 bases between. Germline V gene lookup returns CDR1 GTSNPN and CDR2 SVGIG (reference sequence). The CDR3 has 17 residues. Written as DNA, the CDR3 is TGTGCCTGGAGTGTAAAAGGGTTCCACCCAACTAATGAAAAACTGTTTTTT. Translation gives CAWSVKGFHPTNEKLFF. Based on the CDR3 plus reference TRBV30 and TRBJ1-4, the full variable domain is SQTIHQWPATLVQPVGSPLSLECTVEGTSNPNLYWYRQAAGRGLQLLFYSVGIGQISSEVPQNLSASRPQDRQFILSSKKLLLSDSGFYLCAWSVKGFHPTNEKLFFGSGTQLSVL.

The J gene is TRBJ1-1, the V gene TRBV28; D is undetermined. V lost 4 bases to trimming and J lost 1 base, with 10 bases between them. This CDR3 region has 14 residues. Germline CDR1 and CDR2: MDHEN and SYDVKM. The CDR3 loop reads CASSSTGRNTEAFF. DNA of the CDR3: TGTGCCAGCAGTTCCACGGGCAGGAACACTGAAGCTTTCTTT.

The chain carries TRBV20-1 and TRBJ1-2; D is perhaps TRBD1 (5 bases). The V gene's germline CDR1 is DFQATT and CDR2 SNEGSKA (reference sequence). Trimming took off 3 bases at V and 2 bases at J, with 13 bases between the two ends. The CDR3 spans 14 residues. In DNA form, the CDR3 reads TGCAGTGCTAGTTCATCGACAGAGAACTATGGCTACACCTTC. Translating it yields CSASSSTENYGYTF.

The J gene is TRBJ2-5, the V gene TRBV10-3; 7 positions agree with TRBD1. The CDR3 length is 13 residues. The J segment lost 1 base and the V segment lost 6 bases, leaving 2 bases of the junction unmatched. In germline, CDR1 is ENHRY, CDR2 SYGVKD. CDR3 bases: TGTGCCATCAGACAGGGGCCCCAAGAGACCCAGTACTTC. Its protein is CAIRQGPQETQYF.

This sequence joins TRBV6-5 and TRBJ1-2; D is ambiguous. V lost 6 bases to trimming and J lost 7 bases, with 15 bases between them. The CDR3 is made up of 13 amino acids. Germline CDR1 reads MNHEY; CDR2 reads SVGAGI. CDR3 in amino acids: CASRPLSSGGYTF. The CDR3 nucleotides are TGTGCCAGCAGACCCTTGTCGTCCGGTGGCTACACCTTC.

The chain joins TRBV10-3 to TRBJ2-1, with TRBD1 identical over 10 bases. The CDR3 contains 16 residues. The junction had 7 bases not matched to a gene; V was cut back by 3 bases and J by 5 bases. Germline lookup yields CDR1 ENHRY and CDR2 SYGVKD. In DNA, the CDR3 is TGTGCCATCAGTGACCAGACAGGGGGCTCAAACAATGAGCAGTTCTTC. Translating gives CAISDQTGGSNNEQFF.

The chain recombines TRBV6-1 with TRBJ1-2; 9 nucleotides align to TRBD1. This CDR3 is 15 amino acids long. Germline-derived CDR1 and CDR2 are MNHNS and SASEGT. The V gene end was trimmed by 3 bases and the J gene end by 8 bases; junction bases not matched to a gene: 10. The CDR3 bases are TGTGCCAGCAGTGAGGGGACAGGGATAATGGAAGGCTACACCTTC. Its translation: CASSEGTGIMEGYTF.

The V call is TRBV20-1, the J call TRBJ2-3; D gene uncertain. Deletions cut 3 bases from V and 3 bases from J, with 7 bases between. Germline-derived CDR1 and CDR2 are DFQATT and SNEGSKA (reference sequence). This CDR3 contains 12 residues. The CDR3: CSASSLTDTQYF. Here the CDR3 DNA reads TGCAGTGCTAGTTCCTTAACAGATACGCAGTATTTT.